Sequencing of this T cell receptor (beta chain) was carried out in a study of T cell responses to AZD1222 COVID-19 vaccine. General observations from the study: Two doses of AZD1222 preceded a rise in Spike-specific TCR breadth and depth. Distributed over spike, vaccine-associated CD4 TCRs predominated at 160-218 and 743-854. Most donors were white British, females outnumbered males, and clonal diversity was possibly underestimated. Repertoire sampling occurred only after the peak T cell response.

The data were produced by immunoSEQ multiplex PCR, yet TCRdb's version contains in-frame clones alone and is incomplete. The sample gives 100,000 to 150,000 clones, 90% of which show up once; 7.2% is in the top ten. A word on this clone: What it recognizes is unknown.

The CDR3 sequence is 13 residues long. V was clipped by 2 bases and J by 5 bases, with 7 bases between them. Germline CDR1 GTSNPN, CDR2 SVGIG (reference sequence). This material consisted of peripheral blood, taken on day 0 of AZD1222 vaccination. This sequence was found in an adult in good health. The V call is TRBV30, the J call TRBJ1-6; D is unclear. The CDR3 sequence is CAWSKADNSPLHF. Written as DNA, the CDR3 is TGTGCCTGGAGTAAGGCAGATAATTCACCCCTCCACTTT.